This T cell receptor beta chain is drawn from a study of blood T cells in healthy people across ages. Overall study context: Researchers report that template switching captured about one barcoded beta molecule per two T cells. Study-wide points: Across samples, TCR beta diversity tracked strongly with naive T cell percentage. Estimated diversity across one million T cells was deemed an underestimate.

About this clonotype: Antigen specificity is unknown.

V lost 5 bases, J lost 7 bases, and 10 bases stayed unmatched. The CDR3 loop spans 15 amino acids. In germline, CDR1 is SGHTA, CDR2 FQGTGA. A sample-barcoded 5' primer and a J-beta primer mix were used in a second PCR of roughly 7 to 12 cycles. Per-sample output comprised a minimum of 3 million paired-end reads containing CDR3. Each CDR3 protein gets one entry after TCRdb re-called the 5' RACE reads with MiXCR. The data hold 1.5 million to 2 million distinct CDR3 sequences, with about 50% observed a single time. Sequencing was performed on blood. V gene TRBV7-3 combines with J gene TRBJ2-1; 8 bases are shared with TRBD2. The clonotype originates from a woman aged 35 to 49 in good health. CDR3 region: CASSPTSVSRNEQFF. In nucleotides, the CDR3 is TGTGCCAGCAGCCCGACTAGCGTGAGTAGGAATGAGCAGTTCTTC. Together with reference TRBV7-3 and TRBJ2-1, the CDR3 gives the full variable domain: GAGVSQTPSNKVTEKGKYVELRCDPISGHTALYWYRQSLGQGPEFLIYFQGTGAADDSGLPNDRFFAVRPEGSVSTLKIQRTERGDSAVYLCASSPTSVSRNEQFFGPGTRLTVL.